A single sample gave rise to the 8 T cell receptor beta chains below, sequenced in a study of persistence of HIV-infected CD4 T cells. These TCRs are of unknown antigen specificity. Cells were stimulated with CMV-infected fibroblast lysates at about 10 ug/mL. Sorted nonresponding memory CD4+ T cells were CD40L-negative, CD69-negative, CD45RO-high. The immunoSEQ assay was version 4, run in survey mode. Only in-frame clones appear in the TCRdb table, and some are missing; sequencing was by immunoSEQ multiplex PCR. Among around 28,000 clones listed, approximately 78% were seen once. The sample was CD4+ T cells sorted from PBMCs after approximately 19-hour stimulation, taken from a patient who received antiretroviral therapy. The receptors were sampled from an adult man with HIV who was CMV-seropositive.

CDR3 sequence reads: CASSPGLAGLELFF. For the CDR3, the DNA is TGTGCCAGCAGCCCGGGACTAGCGGGGCTAGAGCTGTTTTTT. J is TRBJ2-2 and V is TRBV2; TRBD2 matches 13 bases. V dropped 6 bases and J dropped 11; count of bases not matched to a gene: 6. From germline, CDR1 is SNHLY and CDR2 FYNNEI. The CDR3 is 14 amino acids.

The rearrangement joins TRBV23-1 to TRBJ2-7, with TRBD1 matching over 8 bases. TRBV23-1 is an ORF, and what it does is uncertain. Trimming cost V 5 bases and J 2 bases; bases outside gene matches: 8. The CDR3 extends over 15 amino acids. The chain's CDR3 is CASSSQGARAYEQYF. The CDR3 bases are TGCGCCAGCAGTTCCCAGGGGGCGAGAGCCTACGAGCAGTACTTC.

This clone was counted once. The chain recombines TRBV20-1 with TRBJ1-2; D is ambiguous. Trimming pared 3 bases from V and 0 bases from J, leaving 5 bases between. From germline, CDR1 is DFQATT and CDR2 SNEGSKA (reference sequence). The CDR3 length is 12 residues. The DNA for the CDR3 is TGCAGTGCTAGTAAACCTAACTATGGCTACACCTTC. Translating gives CSASKPNYGYTF.

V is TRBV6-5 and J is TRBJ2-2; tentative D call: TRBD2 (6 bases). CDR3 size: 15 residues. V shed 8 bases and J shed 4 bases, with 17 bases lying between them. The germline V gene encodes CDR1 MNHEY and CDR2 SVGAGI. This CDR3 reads CASPKGRGVTGELFF. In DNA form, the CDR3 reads TGTGCCAGCCCGAAGGGGCGGGGAGTCACCGGGGAGCTGTTTTTT.

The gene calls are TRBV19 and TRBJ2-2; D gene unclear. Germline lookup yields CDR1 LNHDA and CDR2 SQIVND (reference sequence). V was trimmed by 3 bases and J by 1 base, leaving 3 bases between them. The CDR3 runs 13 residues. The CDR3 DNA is TGTGCCAGTAGTATGGGGAACACCGGGGAGCTGTTTTTT. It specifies CASSMGNTGELFF.

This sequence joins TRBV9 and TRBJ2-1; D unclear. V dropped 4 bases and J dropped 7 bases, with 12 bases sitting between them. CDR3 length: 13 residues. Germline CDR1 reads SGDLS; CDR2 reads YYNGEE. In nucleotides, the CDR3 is TGTGCCAGCAGCAGAGATTTAAGAAATGAGCAGTTCTTC. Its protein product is CASSRDLRNEQFF.

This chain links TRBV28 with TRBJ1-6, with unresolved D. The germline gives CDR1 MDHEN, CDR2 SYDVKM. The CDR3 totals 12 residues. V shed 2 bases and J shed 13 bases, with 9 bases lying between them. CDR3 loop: CASSLGMRPLHF. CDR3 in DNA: TGTGCCAGCAGTTTAGGTATGAGGCCCCTCCACTTT.

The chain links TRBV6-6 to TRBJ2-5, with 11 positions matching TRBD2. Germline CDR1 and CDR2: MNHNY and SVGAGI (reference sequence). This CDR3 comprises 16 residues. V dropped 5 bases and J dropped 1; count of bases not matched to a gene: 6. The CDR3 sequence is CASSRGGTSGQETQYF. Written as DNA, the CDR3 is TGTGCCAGCAGTAGAGGAGGGACTAGCGGCCAAGAGACCCAGTACTTC.